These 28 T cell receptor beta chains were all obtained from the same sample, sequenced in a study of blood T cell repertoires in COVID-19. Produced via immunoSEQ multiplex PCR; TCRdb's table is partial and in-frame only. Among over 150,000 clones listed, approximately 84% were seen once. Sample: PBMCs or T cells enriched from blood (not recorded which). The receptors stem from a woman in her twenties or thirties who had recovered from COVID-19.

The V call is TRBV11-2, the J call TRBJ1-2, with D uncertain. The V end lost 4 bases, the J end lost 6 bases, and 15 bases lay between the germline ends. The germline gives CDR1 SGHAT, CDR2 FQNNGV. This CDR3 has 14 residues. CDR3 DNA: TGTGCCAGCAGCTCCCCCCGGGATCGGAATGGCTACACCTTC. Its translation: CASSSPRDRNGYTF.

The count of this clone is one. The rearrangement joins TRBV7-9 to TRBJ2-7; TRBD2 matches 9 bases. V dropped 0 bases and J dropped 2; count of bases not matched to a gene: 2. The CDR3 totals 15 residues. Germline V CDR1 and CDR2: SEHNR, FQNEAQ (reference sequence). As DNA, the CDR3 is TGTGCCAGCAGCTTAGCACTAGCGGGCGCCTACGAGCAGTACTTC. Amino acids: CASSLALAGAYEQYF.

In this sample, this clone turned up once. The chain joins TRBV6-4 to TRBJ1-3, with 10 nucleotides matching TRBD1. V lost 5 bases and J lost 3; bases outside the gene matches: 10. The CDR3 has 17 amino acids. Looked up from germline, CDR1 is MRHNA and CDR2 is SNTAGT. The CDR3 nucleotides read TGTGCCAGCAGTACCGGAAGGGGGACAGGGGATGGAAACACCATATATTTT. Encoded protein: CASSTGRGTGDGNTIYF.

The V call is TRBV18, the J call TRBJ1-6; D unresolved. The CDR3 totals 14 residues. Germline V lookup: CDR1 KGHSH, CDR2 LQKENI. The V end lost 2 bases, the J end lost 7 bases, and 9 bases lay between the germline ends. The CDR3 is CASSPGPPNSPLHF. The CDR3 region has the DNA TGTGCCAGCTCACCAGGGCCTCCAAATTCACCCCTCCACTTT.

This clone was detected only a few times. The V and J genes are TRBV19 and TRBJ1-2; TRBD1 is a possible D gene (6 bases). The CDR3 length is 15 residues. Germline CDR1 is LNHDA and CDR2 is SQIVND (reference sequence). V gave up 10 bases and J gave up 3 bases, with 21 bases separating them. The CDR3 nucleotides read TGTGCCACCAACGAAATCCGGGACAAAGACTATGGCTACACCTTC. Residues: CATNEIRDKDYGYTF.

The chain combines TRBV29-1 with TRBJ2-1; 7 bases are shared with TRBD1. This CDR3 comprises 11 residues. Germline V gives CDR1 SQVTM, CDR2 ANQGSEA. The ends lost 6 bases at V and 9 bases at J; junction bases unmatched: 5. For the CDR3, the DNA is TGCAGCGTACACAGGGGTGTTGAGCAGTTCTTC. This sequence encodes CSVHRGVEQFF.

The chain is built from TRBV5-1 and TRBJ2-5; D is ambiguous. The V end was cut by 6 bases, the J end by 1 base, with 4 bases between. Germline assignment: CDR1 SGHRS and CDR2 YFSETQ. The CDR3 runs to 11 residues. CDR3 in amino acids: CASTLQETQYF. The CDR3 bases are TGCGCCAGCACCCTCCAAGAGACCCAGTACTTC.

The CDR3 loop reads CASSVSTGNYGYTF. CDR3 bases: TGTGCCAGCAGCGTTTCGACAGGCAACTATGGCTACACCTTC. The V gene is TRBV9, the J gene TRBJ1-2, with a tentative D call TRBD1 (6 bases). CDR3 length: 14 residues. CDR1 and CDR2 (germline): SGDLS, YYNGEE. The ends were cut back, 2 bases at V and 2 bases at J, with 10 bases in the middle.

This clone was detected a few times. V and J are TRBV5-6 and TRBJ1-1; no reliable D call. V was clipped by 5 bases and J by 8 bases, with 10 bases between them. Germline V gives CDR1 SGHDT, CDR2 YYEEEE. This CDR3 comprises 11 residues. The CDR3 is CASSLEQEAFF. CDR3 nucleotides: TGTGCCAGCAGTTTAGAACAGGAAGCTTTCTTT.

The DNA for the CDR3 is TGTGCCAGTAGTAACACGGGGGGGAACTATGGCTACACCTTC. It specifies CASSNTGGNYGYTF. V gene TRBV19 combines with J gene TRBJ1-2, with D maybe TRBD1 (5 bases). Trimming left V 4 bases short and J 2 bases short, with 11 bases between. This CDR3 comprises 14 residues. Germline loops: CDR1 LNHDA, CDR2 SQIVND (reference sequence).

CDR3 amino acids: CASSELAGGLEQFF. In nucleotides, the CDR3 is TGTGCCAGCAGTGAACTAGCGGGGGGGCTTGAGCAGTTCTTC. V and J are TRBV6-4 and TRBJ2-1, with 13 nucleotides matching TRBD2. The V gene's germline CDR1 is MRHNA and CDR2 SNTAGT. V lost 3 bases to trimming and J lost 9 bases; unmatched junction nucleotides: 2. This CDR3 contains 14 residues.

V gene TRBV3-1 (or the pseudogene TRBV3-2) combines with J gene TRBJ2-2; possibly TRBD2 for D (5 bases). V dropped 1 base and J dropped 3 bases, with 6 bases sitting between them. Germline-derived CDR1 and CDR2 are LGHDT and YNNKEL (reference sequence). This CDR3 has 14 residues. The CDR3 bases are TGTGCCAGCAGCCAAGGGACTTACACCGGGGAGCTGTTTTTT. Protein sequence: CASSQGTYTGELFF.

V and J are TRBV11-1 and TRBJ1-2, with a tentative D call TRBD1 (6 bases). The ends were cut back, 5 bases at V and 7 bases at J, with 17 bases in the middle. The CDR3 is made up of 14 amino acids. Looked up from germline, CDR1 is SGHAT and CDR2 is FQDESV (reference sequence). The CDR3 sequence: CASSPRDTFFGYTF. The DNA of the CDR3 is TGTGCCAGCAGCCCCCGGGACACTTTTTTTGGCTACACCTTC.

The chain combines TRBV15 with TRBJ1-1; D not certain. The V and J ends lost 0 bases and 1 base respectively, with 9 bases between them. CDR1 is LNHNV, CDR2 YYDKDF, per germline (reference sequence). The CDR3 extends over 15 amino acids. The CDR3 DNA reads TGTGCCACCAGCAGAGATCTGGCAGGGAACACTGAAGCTTTCTTT. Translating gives CATSRDLAGNTEAFF. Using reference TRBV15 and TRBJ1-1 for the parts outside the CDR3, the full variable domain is DAMVIQNPRYQVTQFGKPVTLSCSQTLNHNVMYWYQQKSSQAPKLLFHYYDKDFNNEADTPDNFQSRRPNTSFCFLDIRSPGLGDTAMYLCATSRDLAGNTEAFFGQGTRLTVV.

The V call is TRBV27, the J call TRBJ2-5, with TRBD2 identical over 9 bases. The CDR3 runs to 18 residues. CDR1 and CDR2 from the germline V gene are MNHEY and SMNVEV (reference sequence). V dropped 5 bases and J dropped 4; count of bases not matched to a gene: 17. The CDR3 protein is CASSTRYGAGGPRETQYF. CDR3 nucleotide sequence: TGTGCCAGCAGTACCCGATACGGGGCGGGGGGGCCTCGAGAGACCCAGTACTTC.

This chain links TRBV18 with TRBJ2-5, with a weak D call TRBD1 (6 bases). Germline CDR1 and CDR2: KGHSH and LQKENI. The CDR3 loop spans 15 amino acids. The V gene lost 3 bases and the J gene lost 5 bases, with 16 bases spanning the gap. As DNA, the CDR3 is TGTGCCAGCTCACCTCCCGGCAGGGGCGAGGAGACCCAGTACTTC. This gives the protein CASSPPGRGEETQYF.

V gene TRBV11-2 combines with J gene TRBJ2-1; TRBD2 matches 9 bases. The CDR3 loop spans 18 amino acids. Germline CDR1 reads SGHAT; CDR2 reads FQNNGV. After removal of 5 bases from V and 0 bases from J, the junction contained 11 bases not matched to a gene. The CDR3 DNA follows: TGTGCCAGCAGCCCCGGGGGGGCGGGAGGGAGCTCCTACAATGAGCAGTTCTTC. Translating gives CASSPGGAGGSSYNEQFF.

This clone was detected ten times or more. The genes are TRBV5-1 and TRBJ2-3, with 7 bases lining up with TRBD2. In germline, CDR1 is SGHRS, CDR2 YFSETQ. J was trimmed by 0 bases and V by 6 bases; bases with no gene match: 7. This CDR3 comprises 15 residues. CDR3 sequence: CASTSSGRSTDTQYF. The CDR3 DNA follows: TGCGCCAGCACCTCTAGCGGCCGTAGCACAGATACGCAGTATTTT.

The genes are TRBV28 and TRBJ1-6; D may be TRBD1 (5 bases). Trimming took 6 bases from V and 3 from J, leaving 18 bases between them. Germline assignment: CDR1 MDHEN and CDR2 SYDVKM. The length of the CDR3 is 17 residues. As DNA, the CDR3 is TGTGCCAGCAGCCCAATTTCAGGGCCGGGCTATAATTCACCCCTCCACTTT. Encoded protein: CASSPISGPGYNSPLHF.

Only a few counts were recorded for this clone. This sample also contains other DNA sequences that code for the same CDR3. Here the CDR3 DNA reads TGTGCCAGCAGCTTAGCAGGACAGGGATGGGAGACCCAGTACTTC. Its translation: CASSLAGQGWETQYF. The chain links TRBV7-2 to TRBJ2-5; 8 nucleotides agree with TRBD1. The germline V gene encodes CDR1 SGHTA and CDR2 FQGNSA. The CDR3 has 15 residues. J gave up 5 bases and V 0 bases, and 5 bases lay outside the gene matches.

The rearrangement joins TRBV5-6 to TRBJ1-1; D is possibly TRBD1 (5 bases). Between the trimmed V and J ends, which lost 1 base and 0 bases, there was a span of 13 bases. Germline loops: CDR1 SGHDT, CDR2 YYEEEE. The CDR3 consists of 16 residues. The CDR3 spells CASSLSFGGLNTEAFF. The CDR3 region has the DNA TGTGCCAGCAGCTTGAGTTTCGGGGGATTGAACACTGAAGCTTTCTTT.

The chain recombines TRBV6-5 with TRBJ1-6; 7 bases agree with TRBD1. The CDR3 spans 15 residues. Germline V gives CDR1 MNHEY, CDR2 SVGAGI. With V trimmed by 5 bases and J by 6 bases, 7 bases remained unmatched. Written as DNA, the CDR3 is TGTGCCAGCAGTCCGGGGGACAGATTTAATTCACCCCTCCACTTT. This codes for CASSPGDRFNSPLHF.

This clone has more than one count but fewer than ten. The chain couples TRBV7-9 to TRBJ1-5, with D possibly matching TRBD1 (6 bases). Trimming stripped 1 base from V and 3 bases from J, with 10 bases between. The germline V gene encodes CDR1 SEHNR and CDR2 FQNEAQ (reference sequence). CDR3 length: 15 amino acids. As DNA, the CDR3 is TGTGCCAGCAGCTTAGAAGGGGGAATCAATCAGCCCCAGCATTTT. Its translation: CASSLEGGINQPQHF.

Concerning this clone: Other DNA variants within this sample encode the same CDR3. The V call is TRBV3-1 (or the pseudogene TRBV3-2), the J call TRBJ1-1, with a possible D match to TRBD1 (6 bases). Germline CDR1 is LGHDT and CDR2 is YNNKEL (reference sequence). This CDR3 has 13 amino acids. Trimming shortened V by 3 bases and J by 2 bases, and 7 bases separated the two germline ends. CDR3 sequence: CASSQGANTEAFF. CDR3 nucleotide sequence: TGTGCCAGCAGCCAGGGGGCTAACACTGAAGCTTTCTTT.

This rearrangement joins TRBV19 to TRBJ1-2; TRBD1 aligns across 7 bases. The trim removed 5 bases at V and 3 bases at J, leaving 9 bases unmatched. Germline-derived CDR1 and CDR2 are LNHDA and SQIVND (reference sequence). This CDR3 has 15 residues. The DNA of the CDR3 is TGTGCCAGTAGTCCGTCGACAGGGACTCACTATGGCTACACCTTC. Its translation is CASSPSTGTHYGYTF.

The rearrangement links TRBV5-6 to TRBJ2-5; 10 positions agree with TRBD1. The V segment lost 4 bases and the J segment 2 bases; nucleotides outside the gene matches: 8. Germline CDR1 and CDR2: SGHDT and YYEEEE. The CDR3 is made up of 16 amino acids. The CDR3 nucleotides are TGTGCCAGCAGCCCTCAACCGGGACAGGGGCAAGAGACCCAGTACTTC. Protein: CASSPQPGQGQETQYF.

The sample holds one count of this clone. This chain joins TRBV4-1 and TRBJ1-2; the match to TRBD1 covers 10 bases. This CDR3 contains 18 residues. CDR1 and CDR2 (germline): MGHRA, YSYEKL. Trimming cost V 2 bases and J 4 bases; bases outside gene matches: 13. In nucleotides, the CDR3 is TGCGCCAGCAGCCAAACTCGGGACAGGGGAGGTGGGTTCTATGGCTACACCTTC. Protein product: CASSQTRDRGGGFYGYTF.

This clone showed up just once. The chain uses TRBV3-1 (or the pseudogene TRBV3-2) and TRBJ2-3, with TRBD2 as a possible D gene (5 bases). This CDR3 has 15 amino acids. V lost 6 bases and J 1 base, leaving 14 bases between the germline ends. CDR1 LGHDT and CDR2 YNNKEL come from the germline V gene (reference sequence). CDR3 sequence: CASSTTLGGTDTQYF. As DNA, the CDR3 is TGTGCCAGCAGTACCACACTGGGAGGCACAGATACGCAGTATTTT.